The rows below give T cell receptor beta chains drawn from one sample of a study of tumor and adjacent non-tumor tissue in lung cancer. One entry per CDR3 protein, called by TCRdb with MiXCR from the multiplex PCR reads. The sample has roughly 200,000 distinct CDR3 sequences, about two thirds seen once. Material: lung tumor tissue. The receptors were sampled from a man in his fifties or sixties with non-small cell lung cancer. CDR3s include the opening cysteine and the closing phenylalanine or tryptophan. Fields, in order: J gene, CDR3 length, D gene, V gene, clone size, CDR3 protein, CDR3 DNA. A D gene is named only where the DNA matches it firmly. Not all rows give a size; the values are once, few, many and, for expanded clones, a class.

TRBJ2-5 14 . TRBV11-2 . CACSLSGGLETQCF TGTGCCTGCAGCTTGAGTGGGGGATTAGAGACCCAGTGCTTC
TRBJ1-2 11 . TRBV20-1 many CSAALWYGYTF TGCAGTGCTGCCCTTTGGTATGGCTACACCTTC
TRBJ2-7 16 . TRBV12-3/TRBV12-4 . CASSLGTGGLMDEQYF TGTGCCAGCAGTTTAGGGACAGGAGGGTTGATGGACGAGCAGTACTTC
TRBJ2-1 13 . TRBV4-1 . CASSQDASDEQFF TGCGCCAGCAGCCAAGATGCGAGCGATGAGCAGTTCTTC
TRBJ1-5 14 . TRBV11-1 . CDSSSGNSNQPQHF TGTGACAGCAGCTCGGGGAACAGCAATCAGCCCCAACATTTT
TRBJ2-7 13 . TRBV4-2 . CASSQCKYYEQYF TGTGCCAGCAGCCAGTGCAAATACTACGAGCAGTATTTC
TRBJ1-5 15 TRBD1 TRBV12-3/TRBV12-4 . CASRPTGGAGQPQHF TGTGCCAGTAGACCCACAGGGGGCGCCGGACAGCCCCAGCATTTT
TRBJ1-1 11 . TRBV29-1 once CIVTLNTEAFF TGCATCGTCACCTTGAACACTGAAGCTTTCTTT
TRBJ2-4 13 . TRBV6-1 many CASSETYRDFQYF TGTGCCAGCAGTGAAACCTACCGGGACTTTCAGTACTTC
TRBJ1-6 14 TRBD1 TRBV12-3/TRBV12-4 . CASKGQGRYSPLHF TGTGCCAGCAAGGGACAGGGAAGGTATTCACCCCTCCACTTT
TRBJ1-5 12 . TRBV12-3/TRBV12-4 . CAGSGHNQPQHF TGTGCCGGCAGTGGACACAATCAGCCCCAGCACTTT
TRBJ1-5 15 . TRBV6-5 . CAGSNTETGNQPQHF TGTGCCGGCAGTAATACAGAGACGGGCAATCAGCCCCAGCATTTT
TRBJ1-1 13 . TRBV20-1 . CTIAPDWNTEVFF TGCACTATCGCACCGGATTGGAACACTGAAGTTTTCTTT
TRBJ2-3 15 . TRBV20-1 . CSARDAVASTDTQYF TGCAGTGCTAGAGATGCGGTCGCCAGCACAGATACGCAGTATTTT
TRBJ1-2 14 TRBD1 TRBV30 . CAWRAVGGNYGYTF TGTGCCTGGAGGGCGGTAGGGGGCAACTATGGCTACACCTTC
TRBJ2-7 14 TRBD1 TRBV10-2 . CASSPGQGALEHYF TGCGCCAGCAGTCCGGGACAGGGGGCGTTGGAGCATTACTTC
TRBJ2-5 17 . TRBV6-2/TRBV6-3 . CASSYAGGPGTAETRYF TGTGCCAGCAGTTACGCCGGGGGCCCCGGGACAGCGGAGACCCGGTACTTC
TRBJ2-1 17 . TRBV4-1 . CASSQAGARAIGNEQFF TGCGCCAGCAGCCAAGCTGGCGCGAGGGCCATAGGGAATGAGCAGTTCTTC
TRBJ2-7 14 . TRBV4-2 . CASSQGDPGNEQYF TGTGCCAGCAGCCAAGGAGATCCAGGGAACGAGCAGTACTTC
TRBJ1-1 14 . TRBV20-1 . CSAGTDAGYTEAFF TGCAGTGCTGGAACGGACGCGGGGTACACTGAAGCTTTCTTT
TRBJ2-7 14 TRBD2 TRBV13 . CASGFSGPAYEQYF TGTGCCAGCGGCTTTAGCGGGCCAGCCTACGAGCAGTACTTC
TRBJ1-2 14 TRBD1 TRBV28 . CAVGEGQGARGYTF TGTGCCGTAGGTGAGGGACAGGGGGCGCGAGGCTACACCTTC
TRBJ2-2 14 . TRBV12-3/TRBV12-4 . CASLAGLNTGELFF TGTGCCAGCTTGGCGGGACTTAACACCGGGGAGCTGTTTTTT
TRBJ2-5 15 . TRBV4-2 . CASSQPGTSKETQYF TGTGCCAGCAGCCAACCTGGTACTAGCAAAGAGACCCAGTACTTC
TRBJ2-5 12 . TRBV11-3 . CASSLDKEAQYF TGTGCCAGTAGCTTAGATAAGGAGGCCCAGTACTTC
TRBJ2-7 15 TRBD2 TRBV6-1 once CTSSSLSGRRYEQYF TGTACCAGCAGTTCCCTGAGCGGGAGGAGGTACGAGCAGTACTTC
TRBJ2-3 14 . TRBV20-1 . CSAGVGTSTDTQYF TGCAGTGCTGGGGTGGGAACTAGTACAGATACGCAGTATTTT
TRBJ2-5 13 TRBD1 TRBV20-1 . CSASSPTGGPQYF TGCAGTGCTAGTTCGCCGACAGGGGGTCCCCAGTACTTC
TRBJ2-5 12 TRBD1 TRBV12-3/TRBV12-4 many CASSDRGETQYF TGTGCCAGCAGCGACAGGGGAGAGACCCAGTACTTC
TRBJ2-7 13 . TRBV11-3 . CASTSRHGNEQYF TGTGCCAGCACCTCTCGACATGGTAACGAGCAGTACTTC
TRBJ2-2 13 . TRBV29-1 many CSARGYDTGELFF TGCAGCGCCCGGGGATACGACACCGGGGAGCTGTTTTTT
TRBJ2-5 15 . TRBV30 many CAWGHVTAGKEAQYF TGTGCCTGGGGACACGTGACCGCTGGCAAAGAGGCCCAGTACTTC
TRBJ2-7 15 . TRBV20-1 many CSARDGEKLRYEQYF TGCAGTGCTAGAGATGGGGAAAAACTCCGGTACGAGCAGTACTTC
TRBJ1-1 18 . TRBV12-5 . CASALPRNREGYGTEAFF TGTGCTAGTGCCCTGCCGAGAAACAGGGAAGGGTACGGCACTGAAGCTTTCTTC
TRBJ2-1 17 TRBD2 TRBV4-2 . CASSQGTSGRSYNDQFF TGTGCCAGCAGCCAAGGGACTAGCGGGAGATCGTACAATGATCAGTTCTTC
TRBJ1-1 14 . TRBV6-1 . CDSSFGFSDTEAFF TGTGACAGCAGTTTTGGTTTTTCCGACACTGAAGCTTTCTTT
TRBJ1-5 15 TRBD1 TRBV20-1 . CSAYPGQGVGQPQHF TGCAGTGCTTATCCGGGACAGGGGGTTGGTCAGCCCCAGCATTTT
TRBJ2-3 15 . TRBV6-2/TRBV6-3 . CGSSYDPARADTQYF TGTGGCAGCAGTTACGATCCCGCGAGAGCAGATACGCAGTATTTT
TRBJ1-5 14 . TRBV11-2 . CASSIDPGGQPQHF TGTGCCAGCAGCATTGACCCAGGCGGTCAGCCCCAGCATTTT
TRBJ2-1 14 . TRBV11-2 many CASSFGRGFNEQFF TGTGCCAGCAGCTTTGGCAGGGGTTTTAATGAGCAGTTCTTC
TRBJ2-5 14 TRBD2 TRBV20-1 once CIARDPAGIGTQYF TGCATTGCTAGAGATCCAGCGGGGATAGGGACCCAGTACTTC
TRBJ1-2 12 . TRBV20-1 . CSARDVRYGYTF TGCAGTGCTAGAGATGTGCGGTATGGCTACACCTTC
TRBJ1-4 16 . TRBV4-1 . CTSSQASGRINEKLFF TGCACCAGCAGCCAAGCCTCGGGACGGATAAATGAAAAACTGTTTTTT
TRBJ2-7 12 . TRBV20-1 few CSALSVGYKQYF TGCAGTGCCTTATCGGTCGGCTACAAGCAGTACTTC
TRBJ2-1 14 . TRBV5-5 . CVSNLGDRSYERFF TGTGTCAGCAACTTGGGGGACCGATCCTATGAGCGGTTCTTC
TRBJ1-1 14 . TRBV11-2 . CACSLPLGQHEAFF TGTGCCTGCAGTTTACCCCTGGGACAACATGAAGCTTTCTTT
TRBJ2-2 14 . TRBV5-4 . CASRPGRNTGELFF TGTGCCAGCAGGCCAGGGCGGAACACCGGGGAGCTGTTTTTT
TRBJ1-5 13 . TRBV6-4 once CPSSGRDNQPQHF TGTCCCAGCAGTGGCAGGGACAATCAGCCCCAGCATTTT
TRBJ1-2 16 . TRBV5-1 few CASSLATGAANYGYTF TGCGCCAGCAGCTTGGCCACGGGCGCCGCTAACTATGGCTACACCTTC
TRBJ2-7 11 . TRBV28 . CASRQSYEQYF TGTGCCAGCCGACAAAGTTACGAGCAGTACTTC
TRBJ2-4 16 TRBD2 TRBV12-3/TRBV12-4 . CASSFGGRGPKNIQYF TGTGCCAGCAGTTTCGGCGGGAGAGGGCCCAAAAACATTCAGTACTTC
TRBJ2-3 16 . TRBV4-2 . CASSQVVTGNTDTQYF TGTGCCAGCAGCCAAGTAGTTACAGGGAACACAGATACGCAGTATTTT
TRBJ2-7 14 TRBD1 TRBV10-1 . CASSETGTGGEQYF TGCGCCAGCAGTGAGACCGGGACAGGGGGCGAGCAGTACTTC
TRBJ2-1 14 . TRBV5-5 many CASRSTGIYNEQFF TGTGCCAGCAGGTCGACAGGTATCTACAATGAGCAGTTCTTC
TRBJ2-7 15 . TRBV19 . CASSFSPSGLGEQYF TGTGCCAGTAGTTTTTCGCCAAGTGGACTCGGCGAGCAGTACTTC
TRBJ1-2 11 . TRBV20-1 . CSADINYGYTF TGCAGTGCCGACATTAACTATGGCTACACCTTC
TRBJ2-1 15 . TRBV29-1 . CSARHTASSYKEQFF TGCAGCGCTCGACATACAGCTAGCTCCTACAAAGAGCAGTTCTTC
TRBJ1-4 14 . TRBV5-1 few CASSLGTPLQKLFF TGCGCCAGCAGCTTGGGGACGCCCCTGCAAAAACTGTTTTTT
TRBJ2-5 15 . TRBV5-5 . CASSLNGTGQETQYF TGTGCCAGCAGCTTGAATGGCACGGGTCAAGAGACCCAGTACTTC